This T cell receptor beta chain is from a study of CXCR3-negative and CXCR3-positive naive CD8 T cells (dated by TCRdb to 2018 to 2020). Broadly, across the study: In total, approximately 150 million TRB reads were obtained, corresponding to roughly 1.5 +/- 0.3 million reads per library. Data from about 10 donors, pooled across two independent experiments, went into the diversity and physicochemical repertoire analyses. The TRBV-TRBJ cluster analysis covered naive subsets from 5 donors and memory cells from 3 donors. On the study overall, not on this receptor specifically: Comparably high repertoire diversity was found in both naive subsets, whereas much lower repertoire diversity was found in memory CD8+ T cells. Surface CD5, linked to self-reactivity in mice, was comparable between naive subsets; TCR interaction strength was therefore also inferred from TRB CDR3 physicochemical properties. Compared with CXCR3-negative naive cells, CXCR3-positive naive cells had TRB CDR3s with higher hydrophobicity (lower Kidera factor 4), lower energy, and higher strength and volume indices. Freshly isolated PBMCs were used for most assays because CXCR3 expression partially decreased after cryopreservation. Within the same donor, TRBV-TRBJ usage looked similar between naive CXCR3-negative and CXCR3-positive cells, but memory cells had distinct patterns.

Sequencing instrument: NextSeq 550. The Human TCR Profiling Kit (MiLaboratory) was used to prepare UMI-labeled 5' RACE TRB cDNA libraries. cDNA synthesis used the entire amount of extracted RNA, and PCR amplification then used the entire amount of cDNA produced. Libraries were prepared in parallel with an identical number of PCR cycles. From the authors' description of their analysis: With a minimum of two reads required per UMI, MIGEC and MiXCR pulled out about 52,000 +/- 9,100 unique UMI-labeled TRB cDNA molecules from each library. On average, about 40,000 +/- 10,000 functional in-frame TRB CDR3 nucleotide clonotypes lacking stop codons were found per library. After downsampling to 5000 UMI-labeled TRB molecules per sample, diversity metrics such as normalized Shannon-Wiener and Chao1 were calculated in VDJtools. VDJtools computed clonotype-size-weighted physicochemical properties of the central five CDR3 residues: interaction energy, strength, volume and Kidera factor 4. After TCRdb reprocessed the reads, each CDR3 protein sequence was kept as one row, without DNA. These V and J calls rely on TCRdb rather than the paper's analysis. The sample table records 150,000 or so distinct CDR3 sequences. The leading ten clones occupy just under 0.5% of the sample.

The germline V gene (reference sequence) yields DFQATT for CDR1 and SNEGSKA for CDR2. CDR3 length: 14 amino acids, cysteine to phenylalanine. The protein alone is recorded here. For every CD8+ T cell subset, 300,000 cells were flow-sorted straight into RLT lysis buffer, and each subset was sorted in triplicate. To keep memory contaminants out, a stringent definition of naive CD8+ T cells was applied: CD45RO-CCR7+CD27+CD95-. Standard density gradient centrifugation was used to isolate peripheral blood mononuclear cells from buffy coats. A FACSAria III was used to flow-sort naive CD8+ T cells into CXCR3-negative and CXCR3-positive populations. Total RNA was extracted from sorted cells using an RNeasy Mini Kit. Comments on this clonotype: This receptor's antigen is unknown.

The sample comprised naive CXCR3- CD8+ T cells from blood. The cell subset or site label here, explained by the study, means: CD45RO-CCR7+CD27+CD95- naive CD8+ T cells lacking CXCR3 (TNR3-). The receptor was derived from a human donor in good health. Some clones in this sample may be carry-over from other donors' samples. Recombination connected TRBV20-1 to TRBJ2-7; checking the TCRdb D call of TRBD2 is not possible without DNA. This receptor carries the CDR3 CSVDPTSGYYEQYF.